This T cell receptor (beta chain) was sequenced during a study of blood T cell repertoires in COVID-19 (dated by TCRdb to between 2020 and 2021). Regarding the study in general: Samples covering the acute and convalescent phases of COVID-19 were provided by collaborators in the United States, Italy and Spain. The material from the prospective study consisted of cDNA or gDNA derived from T cells, B-cell-depleted T cells, or PBMCs. The dataset comprised deeply sampled blood TCRbeta repertoires from subjects exposed to, actively infected with, or recovered from COVID-19. The repertoires were made available in a free public database intended to serve as a resource for research on the immune response to SARS-CoV-2. The samples were drawn from two sources: the first 160 participants of the ongoing ImmuneRACE study, and 1,254 subjects contributed by 6 global collaborators. Nearly every sample came with metadata listing a de-identified subject ID, COVID-19 status, age in years and sex. HLA class I and class II types, where available, came from metadata supplied by the sample provider rather than from assay-based typing. Overall study outcomes, separate from this receptor: The amount of clinical and demographic metadata varied by source and participant and was provided uncurated.

Whole blood was collected in K2EDTA tubes by collaborating institutions according to the institutions' own protocols. Collaborator samples were shipped for TCRbeta analysis as frozen whole blood, isolated PBMCs, or DNA extracted from either sample type. Note on this clone: The antigen it binds to is not known. Base qualities were left out, and no much larger clone turns up one base away.

TCRbeta CDR3 regions were amplified from genomic DNA using the immunoSEQ Assay, a bias-controlled multiplex PCR. In the original analysis: Nucleated cell counts per sample were estimated from amplification of reference gene primers within the assay. To quantify the absolute abundance of each unique TCRbeta CDR3 rearrangement, sequence reads were collapsed and filtered. For each sample, productive Simpson clonality was calculated as the square root of Simpson's diversity index over productive rearrangements. Sourced from immuneACCESS, this table was stored by TCRdb with only in-frame sequences that have V and J called. A share of the clones is absent; for the studies checked, an unresolved V gene accounts for under half, and the remainder has no known explanation. The V and J calls and clone size were taken over from that table, and D and trimming were inferred from the DNA. This sample is represented by some 350,000 clones; about 83% of them were singletons. The ten largest clonotypes hold almost 3% of the sample.

For CDR1 and CDR2, the germline V gene lists MGHRA and YSYEKL. V drops 4 bases and J drops 1 base, leaving 8 bases in between. CDR3 length: 15 amino acids, cysteine to phenylalanine. CDR3 DNA is the only sequence kept; it has 45 bases, read in frame from the first base. The sequence was obtained from a man aged 25 to 45 with active or convalescent COVID-19. The chain was built from TRBV4-1 and TRBJ2-6, and TRBD2 may be the D gene, going by 5 matching bases. The sequenced sample consisted of peripheral blood. The nucleotide sequence reads as follows: TGCGCCAGCAGCCTCCCGGGGTCTGGGGCCAACGTCCTGACTTTC. This gives the protein CASSLPGSGANVLTF.